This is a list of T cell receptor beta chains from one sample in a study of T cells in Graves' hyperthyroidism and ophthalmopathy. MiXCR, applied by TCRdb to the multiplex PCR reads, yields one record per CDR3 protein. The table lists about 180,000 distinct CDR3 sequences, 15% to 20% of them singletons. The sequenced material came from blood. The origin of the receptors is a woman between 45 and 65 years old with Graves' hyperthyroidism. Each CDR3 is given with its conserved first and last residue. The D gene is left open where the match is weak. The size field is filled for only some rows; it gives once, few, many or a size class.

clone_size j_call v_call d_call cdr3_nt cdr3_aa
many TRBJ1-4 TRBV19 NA TGTGCCAGTAGTATATGGACTGCTGCGTCTGAAAAACTGTTTTTT CASSIWTAASEKLFF
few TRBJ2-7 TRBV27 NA TGTGCCAGCAGTTTATCGGTTCCCTACGAGCAGTACTTC CASSLSVPYEQYF
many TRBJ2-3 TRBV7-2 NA TGTGCCAGCAGCTTCATCGGTTGGGATACGCAGTATTTT CASSFIGWDTQYF
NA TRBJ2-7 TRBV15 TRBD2 TGTGCCACCAGCATCGATCTAGCGGGAGGGTACGAGCAGTACTTC CATSIDLAGGYEQYF
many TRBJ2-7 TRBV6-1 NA TGTGGTACCTTGGGGTCCTACGAGCAGTACTTC CGTLGSYEQYF
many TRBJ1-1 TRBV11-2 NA TGTGCCAGCAGCTTAGATGTCCGGGTTGCCGAAGCTTTCTTT CASSLDVRVAEAFF
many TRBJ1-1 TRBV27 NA TGTGCCAGCAGTAGACAGCAGAACACTGAAGCTTTCTTT CASSRQQNTEAFF
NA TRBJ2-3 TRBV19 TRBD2 TGTGCCAGTAGTATAGATGCGAGCGGGGGTCATCATACGGGTACGCAGTATTTT CASSIDASGGHHTGTQYF
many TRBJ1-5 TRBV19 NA TGTGCCAGTAGTCTCGGGCCTAGCAATCAGCCCCAGCATTTT CASSLGPSNQPQHF
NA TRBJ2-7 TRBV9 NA TGTGCCAGCAGCGGCCGGGGCCGAGGCGAGCAGTACTTC CASSGRGRGEQYF
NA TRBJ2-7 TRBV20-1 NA TGCAGTGCCCCTCCTCGGCAGGGGAAGGACGAGCAGTACTTC CSAPPRQGKDEQYF
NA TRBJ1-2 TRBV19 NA TGTGCCAGTAGTATAGATGGAGAAACTAACTATGGCTACACCTTC CASSIDGETNYGYTF
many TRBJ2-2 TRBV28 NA TGTGCCAGCATTGGAAACACCGGGGAGCTGTTTTTT CASIGNTGELFF
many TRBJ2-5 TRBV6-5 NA TGTGCCAGCAGTTACGGAAAGAACAGGGACCGGGAGACCCAGTACTTC CASSYGKNRDRETQYF
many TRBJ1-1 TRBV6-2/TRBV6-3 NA TGTGCCAGCAGTTACTCCTGGGGGAACACTGAAGCTTTCTTT CASSYSWGNTEAFF
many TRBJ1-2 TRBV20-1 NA TGCAGTGCTAGGGCAGGGACCGACTATGGCTACACCTTC CSARAGTDYGYTF
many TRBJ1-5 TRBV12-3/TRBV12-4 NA TGTGCCAGCAGTTTCTCTCGGACGGGGTATCAGCCCCAGCATTTT CASSFSRTGYQPQHF
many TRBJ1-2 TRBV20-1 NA TGCAGTGCTTCGTCTGATTACAACTATGGCTACACCTTC CSASSDYNYGYTF
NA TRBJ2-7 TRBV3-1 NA TGTGCCAGCAGCCTCGGGGGTAGGTACGAGCAGTACTTC CASSLGGRYEQYF
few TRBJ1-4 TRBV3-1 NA TGTGCCAGCAGCCAAGAACCCACAGCAACTAATGAAAAACTGTTTTTT CASSQEPTATNEKLFF
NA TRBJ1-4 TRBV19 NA TGTGCCAGTAGTATAGATTCGGGGTTAAGTGAAAAACTGTTTTTT CASSIDSGLSEKLFF
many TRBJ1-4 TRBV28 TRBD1 TGTGCCAGCAGTCCCAGGACAGGGTGGGAAAAACTGTTTTTT CASSPRTGWEKLFF
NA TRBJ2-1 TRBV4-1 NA TGCGCCAGCAGCACATCGCCCCCGGCAAGCAATGAGCAGTTCTTC CASSTSPPASNEQFF
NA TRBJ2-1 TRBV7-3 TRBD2 TGTGCCAGCAGCGCCCGGGGGACTAGCGGGGGCCACAATGAGCAGTTCTTC CASSARGTSGGHNEQFF
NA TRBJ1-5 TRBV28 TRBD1 TGTGCCAGCAGTTTACGGGGACAGGGAATTCGACAGCCCCAGCATTTT CASSLRGQGIRQPQHF
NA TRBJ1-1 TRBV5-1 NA TGCGCCAGCAGTTCTCGTCCCCTCGGGAGCACTGAAGCTTTCTTT CASSSRPLGSTEAFF
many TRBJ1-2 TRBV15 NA TGTGCCACCAGCAGAGATCTCGACGATTATGGCTACACCTTC CATSRDLDDYGYTF
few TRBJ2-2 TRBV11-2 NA TGTGCCAGCAGCTTGGGGGCCCGGGGGCATGGCGGGGAGCTGTTTTTT CASSLGARGHGGELFF
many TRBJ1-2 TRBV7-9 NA TGTGCCAGCAGCCGCGACCCGGCTAACTATGGCTACACCTTC CASSRDPANYGYTF
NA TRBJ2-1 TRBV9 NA TGTGCCAGCAGCGTAGGGTCCGGACATACCTCCTACAATGAGCAGTTCTTC CASSVGSGHTSYNEQFF
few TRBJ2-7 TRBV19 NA TGTGCCAGTAGTATAGCCACTAGAGTCTATACCGAGCAGTACTTC CASSIATRVYTEQYF
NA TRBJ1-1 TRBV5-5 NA TGTGCCAGCAGCAGGGGGGCAGGGAACATGAACACTGAAGCTTTCTTT CASSRGAGNMNTEAFF
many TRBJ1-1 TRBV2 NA TGTGCCAGCAGTGACACCTACACTGAAGCTTTCTTT CASSDTYTEAFF
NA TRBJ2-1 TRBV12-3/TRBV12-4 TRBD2 TGTGCCAGCAGTAAACGGACTAGCGGGGCCTACAATGAGCAGTTCTTC CASSKRTSGAYNEQFF
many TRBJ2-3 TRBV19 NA TGTGCCAGTAGTAGCGGGGATAGCACAGATACGCAGTATTTT CASSSGDSTDTQYF
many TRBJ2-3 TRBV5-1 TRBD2 TGCGCCAGCAGCTTTAGCGGGGGGGCAGATACGCAGTATTTT CASSFSGGADTQYF
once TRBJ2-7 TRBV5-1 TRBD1 TGCGCCAGCAGCCCCGGGACAGGGTCAAACGAGCAGTACTTC CASSPGTGSNEQYF
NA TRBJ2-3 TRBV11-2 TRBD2 TGTGCCAGCAGCTTAGTCTTTTCTAGCGGAATCACAGATACGCAGTATTTT CASSLVFSSGITDTQYF
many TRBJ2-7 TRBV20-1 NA TGCAGTGCTAGAGATGTGCGGACGCCAGCCTACGAGCAGTACTTC CSARDVRTPAYEQYF
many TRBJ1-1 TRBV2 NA TGTGCCAGCAGTGTAGTCGGACAAAAGAACACTGAAGCTTTCTTT CASSVVGQKNTEAFF
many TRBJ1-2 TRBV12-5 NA TGTGCTAGTGGGGACTACAATAACTATGGCTACACCTTC CASGDYNNYGYTF
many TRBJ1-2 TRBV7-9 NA TGTGCCAGCACCGGAGCCGGTTCCTCCGACTACACCTTC CASTGAGSSDYTF
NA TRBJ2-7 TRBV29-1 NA TGCAGCGTTGATGGAGCGGCGGGGGAGCAGTACTTC CSVDGAAGEQYF
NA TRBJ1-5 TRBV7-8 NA TGTGCCAGCAGCTTCTTGGGCGCCGGGGGCAATCAGCCCCAGCATTTT CASSFLGAGGNQPQHF
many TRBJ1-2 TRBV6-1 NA TGTGCCAGCAGCCCCAGGGGAGGGATGGAGTATGGCTACACCTTC CASSPRGGMEYGYTF
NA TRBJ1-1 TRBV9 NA TGTGCCATCAGCCCCCGACCAACTCATTCGAACACTGAAGCTTTCTTT CAISPRPTHSNTEAFF
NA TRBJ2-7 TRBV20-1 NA TGCAGTGCCGGCGGGGTTCCTTACGAGCAGTACTTC CSAGGVPYEQYF
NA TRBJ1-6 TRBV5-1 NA TGCGCCAGCAGCTTGGGGGTTGCCGCCTCCTATAATTCACCCCTCCACTTT CASSLGVAASYNSPLHF
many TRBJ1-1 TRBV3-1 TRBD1 TGTGCCAGCAGCCTGGGACAGGGCCGAAGGTTCGTAGCTTTCTTT CASSLGQGRRFVAFF
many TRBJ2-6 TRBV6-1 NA TGTGCCAGCAGTTACGCAGTTCCCGGGGCCAACGTCCTGACTTTC CASSYAVPGANVLTF